This record concerns one TCR beta chain sequence. When replicate PCRs were run on sorted subsets, they used 200 ng DNA, approximately 27,000 T cell genomes. Profiling relied on immunoSEQ multiplex PCR, and the TCRdb table lists in-frame clones only, not all of them. The repertoire consists of about 2 million clones, with about 95% occurring once and the leading ten covering more than 0.9%. These data come from a study of shared clonotypes between healthy human individuals. CD8 cells regarded as naive lacked CD45RO, were positively chosen for CCR7, and omitted terminally differentiated effector memory CD45RA+ cells. The germline V and J ends were trimmed by 0 bases and 8 bases, with 5 bases remaining between them. CDR1 and CDR2 (germline): ENHRY, SYGVKD. This CDR3 comprises 12 residues.

The clonotype originates from a man between 18 and 29 years old in good health. The sample comprised naive CD8+ T cells sorted from blood. The chain is built from TRBV10-3 and TRBJ2-1, with D unclear. In nucleotides, the CDR3 is TGTGCCATCAGTGAGTCGGCATATGAGCAGTTCTTC. This sequence encodes CAISESAYEQFF.